This T cell receptor (beta chain) was sequenced in a study of blood T cell repertoires in COVID-19 (dated by TCRdb to the early 2020s). Study-level background: Samples from collaborators originated in the United States, Italy and Spain and spanned both the acute and convalescent phases of COVID-19. The repertoires were released in a freely available public database intended as a resource for research on the immune response to SARS-CoV-2. HLA class I and class II types, where available, came from metadata supplied by the sample provider rather than from assay-based typing. The material from the prospective study consisted of cDNA or gDNA derived from T cells, B-cell-depleted T cells, or PBMCs. The dataset comprised deeply sampled blood TCRbeta repertoires from subjects exposed to, actively infected with, or recovered from COVID-19. A de-identified subject ID, COVID-19 status, age in years and sex were almost always included in the sample metadata. Samples were obtained from the ongoing ImmuneRACE study (first 160 participants) and from about 1,300 subjects provided by 6 global collaborators.

Remarks on this clone: Its antigen remains undetermined. Base-call qualities are not available, and no considerably larger clone is one nucleotide away.

Points the paper makes about the study in general: The amount of clinical and demographic metadata varied by source and participant and was provided uncurated.

Germline trimming: 5 bases from V, 0 bases from J; junction bases outside gene matches: 4. Looking up the germline V gene (reference sequence) yields CDR1 PRHDT and CDR2 FYEKMQ. The CDR3 runs 15 residues from the cysteine to the phenylalanine. Of all the DNA, just the CDR3 is kept, 45 bases in frame from base 1. The immunoSEQ Assay, a bias-controlled multiplex PCR, was used to amplify TCRbeta CDR3 regions from genomic DNA. Regarding the original processing steps: The number of nucleated cells in each sample was estimated by amplification of reference gene primers within the assay. To quantify the absolute abundance of each unique TCRbeta CDR3 rearrangement, sequence reads were collapsed and filtered. For each sample, productive Simpson clonality was calculated as the square root of Simpson's diversity index across productive rearrangements. TCRdb re-hosts the immuneACCESS table, in-frame sequences only. Its copies lack some clones; in the studies checked, an unresolved V gene accounts for under half of them, and the cause for the rest is not known. That table is the source of V, J and clone size, and D and trimming were worked out from the DNA. A total of a few hundred thousand clones appear in this sample, 80% to 90% of them only once. Clones ranked in the top ten supply 0.7% to 0.85% of the sample.

At one collaborating source in Seattle, patients were enrolled during active infection and were followed longitudinally through the course of disease. Each collaborating institution followed its own protocols to collect whole blood in K2EDTA tubes. For TCRbeta analysis, collaborators shipped samples in one of three forms: frozen whole blood, isolated PBMCs, or DNA extracted from either of those sample types. This receptor was obtained from a man aged 18 to 30 with COVID-19, enrolled during active disease. Source material: peripheral blood. This chain joins TRBV13 to TRBJ2-4; TRBD2 agrees with 7 junctional bases. The CDR3 sequence is CASSAGDRAKNIQYF. Read as DNA, the sequence is TGTGCCAGCAGCGCGGGGGACCGAGCCAAAAACATTCAGTACTTC.